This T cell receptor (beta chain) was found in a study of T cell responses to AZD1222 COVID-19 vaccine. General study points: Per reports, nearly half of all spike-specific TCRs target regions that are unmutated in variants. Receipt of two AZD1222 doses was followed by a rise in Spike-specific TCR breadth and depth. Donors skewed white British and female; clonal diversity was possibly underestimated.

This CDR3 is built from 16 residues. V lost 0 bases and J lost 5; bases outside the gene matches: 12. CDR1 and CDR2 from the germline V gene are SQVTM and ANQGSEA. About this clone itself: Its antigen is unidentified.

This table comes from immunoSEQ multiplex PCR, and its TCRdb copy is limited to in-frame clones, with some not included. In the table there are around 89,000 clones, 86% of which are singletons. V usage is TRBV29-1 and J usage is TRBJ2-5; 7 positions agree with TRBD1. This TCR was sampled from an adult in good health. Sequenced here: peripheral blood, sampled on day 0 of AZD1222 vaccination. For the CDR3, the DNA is TGCAGCGTTGAAGATACAGGGGACCCAGAGGAGGAGACCCAGTACTTC. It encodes CSVEDTGDPEEETQYF.